Below are 8 T cell receptor beta chains sequenced from a single sample in a study of cytomegalovirus exposure and HLA in healthy donors. 60 Vbeta and 13 Jbeta primers were used in PCR. Here immunoSEQ multiplex PCR was the method, and the copy in TCRdb shows in-frame clones only, minus some. The data hold about 200,000 clones, with more than 75% observed a single time. The sequencing sample was made of PBMCs. The receptors were gathered from a male donor in good health and CMV-seronegative.

CDR3 residues: CASSSPLAGGYNEQFF. Here the CDR3 DNA reads TGTGCCAGCAGTTCCCCTCTAGCGGGAGGTTACAATGAGCAGTTCTTC. The chain has TRBV28 and TRBJ2-1, with 11 positions matching TRBD2. The CDR3 has 16 residues. Trimming at V came to 4 bases and at J to 4 bases, leaving 6 bases not matched to a gene. Germline loops: CDR1 MDHEN, CDR2 SYDVKM.

This rearrangement joins TRBV9 to TRBJ2-3; 10 bases are shared with TRBD2. The germline V gene encodes CDR1 SGDLS and CDR2 YYNGEE. This CDR3 region has 18 residues. After removal of 2 bases from V and 2 bases from J, the junction contained 11 bases not matched to a gene. CDR3 bases: TGTGCCAGCAGCGTCCGGACTAGCGGCAGTCTAGACACAGATACGCAGTATTTT. Translation: CASSVRTSGSLDTDTQYF. Full variable domain (outside the CDR3, taken from reference TRBV9 and TRBJ2-3): DSGVTQTPKHLITATGQRVTLRCSPRSGDLSVYWYQQSLDQGLQFLIQYYNGEERAKGNILERFSAQQFPDLHSELNLSSLELGDSALYFCASSVRTSGSLDTDTQYFGPGTRLTVL.

V is TRBV21-1 and J is TRBJ1-3; TRBD1, the table's D call, lacks a check against the DNA. TRBV21-1 constitutes a pseudogene. CDR3 length: 13 amino acids. As DNA, the CDR3 is TGTGGCAAGGGACAGGGACGGCGAAACACCATATATTTT. It codes for CGKGQGRRNTIYF.

V and J are TRBV2 and TRBJ2-1, with 9 bases fitting TRBD2. Germline V gene sequence: CDR1 SNHLY, CDR2 FYNNEI. The CDR3 spans 17 residues. The J segment lost 3 bases and the V segment lost 7 bases, leaving 13 bases of the junction unmatched. CDR3 coding DNA: TGTGCCAGCAAACCACCTTTGGCGGGAGGGTTCTACAATGAGCAGTTCTTC. Translated: CASKPPLAGGFYNEQFF.

Note on this clone: The same CDR3 is also encoded by other DNA sequences in this sample. Here the CDR3 DNA reads TGTGCCAGCTCACCAGACAGGGACTACGAGCAGTACTTC. Translated: CASSPDRDYEQYF. The V and J genes are TRBV18 and TRBJ2-7, with 7 nucleotides matching TRBD1. Germline V gene sequence: CDR1 KGHSH, CDR2 LQKENI. This CDR3 has 13 residues. Trimming took 2 bases from V and 3 from J; bases not matched to a gene: 1.

This clone was seen a few times. The chain recombines TRBV6-5 with TRBJ2-1, with D maybe TRBD1 (7 bases). This CDR3 is 16 amino acids long. Germline assignment: CDR1 MNHEY and CDR2 SVGAGI. The V end was cut by 2 bases, the J end by 1 base, with 12 bases between. The CDR3 sequence: CASSYGAGGSYNEQFF. DNA for the CDR3: TGTGCCAGCAGTTACGGGGCAGGGGGGTCCTACAATGAGCAGTTCTTC.

This clone was found a few times. This chain joins TRBV2 and TRBJ1-4; 7 positions agree with TRBD1. CDR3 length: 12 residues. V dropped 6 bases and J dropped 7; count of bases not matched to a gene: 2. Germline values: CDR1 SNHLY, CDR2 FYNNEI. The CDR3, as DNA: TGTGCCAGCAGACAGGGGCCTGAAAAACTGTTTTTT. It encodes CASRQGPEKLFF.

This chain uses TRBV4-1 with TRBJ2-7, with 7 bases matching TRBD1. The CDR3 covers 16 residues. V lost 6 bases, J lost 0 bases, and 11 bases stayed unmatched. Germline assignment: CDR1 MGHRA and CDR2 YSYEKL. DNA for the CDR3: TGCGCCAGCAGTTACGAGGGACAGCCGTCCTCCTACGAGCAGTACTTC. Its protein product is CASSYEGQPSSYEQYF.